The clone carrying this TCR beta chain appeared a few times. Its antigen is undetermined. The sample comes from a study of T cells after yellow fever vaccination. TCRdb reprocessed the 5' RACE reads with MiXCR, giving one entry per CDR3 protein. The sample holds some 200,000 distinct CDR3 sequences; about 10% are singletons and the top ten take 30% to 45%. V trimming: 5 bases; J trimming: 0 bases; junction bases outside the gene matches: 15. This CDR3 has 19 amino acids. The study, taken as a whole, reports: Few clonotypes appeared in both CD4 and CD8 compartments.

The sequence came from a man younger than 35 who received the YFV17D yellow fever vaccine. The chain has TRBV12-3 or TRBV12-4 and TRBJ2-4; 8 bases align to TRBD1. The sample was CD8+ T cells sorted from PBMCs, taken 15 days after the yellow fever booster vaccination. DNA for the CDR3: TGTGCCAGCAGTCCATCCGGGACAGGAGAAATTCTAGCCAAAAACATTCAGTACTTC. It yields the protein CASSPSGTGEILAKNIQYF.